This TCR beta chain derives from a study of blood T cell repertoires in COVID-19. Turning to the study itself: In each case, the material was cDNA or gDNA derived from T cells, B-cell-depleted T cells, or PBMCs.

Participants came from under 30 US areas, aged roughly 18 to 95 years. Symptom resolution, clearance, or two negative PCRs marked the recovered donors of Cohort 3. The protocol was immunoSEQ multiplex PCR, while the TCRdb copy is restricted to in-frame clones and leaves out a portion. This table has a few hundred thousand clones, 87% appearing once. The sequence came from a woman between 18 and 30 years old who had recovered from COVID-19. Material: PBMCs or T cells enriched from blood (not recorded which).

CDR3 protein: CASSARQGGNQPQHF. As DNA, the CDR3 is TGTGCCAGTTCCGCCAGACAGGGCGGCAATCAGCCCCAGCATTTT. The V call is TRBV19, the J call TRBJ1-5, with 7 nucleotides matching TRBD1. The CDR3 is made up of 15 amino acids. J was trimmed by 2 bases and V by 8 bases; bases with no gene match: 9. CDR1 is LNHDA, CDR2 SQIVND, per germline (reference sequence).